The rows below give T cell receptor beta chains drawn from one sample of a study of identical twins. MiXCR, applied by TCRdb to the 5' RACE reads, yields one record per CDR3 protein. Among over 200,000 distinct CDR3 sequences listed, 6% to 7% were seen once. These data also featured in a second study, about T cells expressing NK-cell markers.

Specimen: CD8+ T cells sorted from blood. These receptors were obtained from a woman younger than 35 in good health. CDR3s include the opening cysteine and the closing phenylalanine or tryptophan. A D gene is named only where the DNA matches it firmly. Expanded clones are given a class, and other clones once, few, many or no size at all.

clone size: .
J gene: TRBJ2-1
D gene: .
V gene: TRBV29-1
CDR3 protein: CSLWGGDEQFF

clone size: .
J gene: TRBJ1-6
D gene: .
V gene: TRBV12-3/TRBV12-4
CDR3 protein: CASSLWVDNSPLHF

clone size: many
J gene: TRBJ2-2
D gene: .
V gene: TRBV4-2
CDR3 protein: CASSPRSTGVTNTGELFF

clone size: .
J gene: TRBJ2-5
D gene: .
V gene: TRBV7-6
CDR3 protein: CASSLEIQETQYF

clone size: few
J gene: TRBJ2-1
D gene: .
V gene: TRBV20-1
CDR3 protein: CSATKRGGRYEQFF

clone size: few
J gene: TRBJ2-2
D gene: TRBD1
V gene: TRBV7-8
CDR3 protein: CASSLPRQGTEANTGELFF

clone size: .
J gene: TRBJ2-7
D gene: .
V gene: TRBV29-1
CDR3 protein: CSVEDGQLDEQYF

clone size: .
J gene: TRBJ1-1
D gene: .
V gene: TRBV6-2/TRBV6-3
CDR3 protein: CASSYRVTEAFF

clone size: .
J gene: TRBJ2-2
D gene: .
V gene: TRBV29-1
CDR3 protein: CSVPGLKTGELFF

clone size: few
J gene: TRBJ2-5
D gene: TRBD1
V gene: TRBV20-1
CDR3 protein: CSARVLGQGRETQYF

clone size: few
J gene: TRBJ2-6
D gene: .
V gene: TRBV19
CDR3 protein: CASSIGAGANVLTF

clone size: many
J gene: TRBJ2-7
D gene: .
V gene: TRBV12-3/TRBV12-4
CDR3 protein: CASSLYGPDRLYEQYF

clone size: many
J gene: TRBJ2-3
D gene: .
V gene: TRBV12-3/TRBV12-4
CDR3 protein: CASSPTGRSTDTQYF

clone size: few
J gene: TRBJ1-3
D gene: .
V gene: TRBV14
CDR3 protein: CASSPNGADIYF

clone size: few
J gene: TRBJ2-3
D gene: .
V gene: TRBV4-1
CDR3 protein: CASSQGSRSTDTQYF

clone size: few
J gene: TRBJ2-3
D gene: .
V gene: TRBV9
CDR3 protein: CASGGPPDTQYF

clone size: few
J gene: TRBJ2-3
D gene: .
V gene: TRBV12-3/TRBV12-4
CDR3 protein: CASSPVGFSDTQYF

clone size: many
J gene: TRBJ2-6
D gene: .
V gene: TRBV12-3/TRBV12-4
CDR3 protein: CASSFGPNSGANVLTF

clone size: .
J gene: TRBJ2-1
D gene: TRBD2
V gene: TRBV7-6
CDR3 protein: CASSLLAGAPHNEQFF

clone size: few
J gene: TRBJ2-7
D gene: .
V gene: TRBV9
CDR3 protein: CASSDSNSYEQYF

clone size: few
J gene: TRBJ2-5
D gene: .
V gene: TRBV5-6
CDR3 protein: CASSYGTFQETQYF